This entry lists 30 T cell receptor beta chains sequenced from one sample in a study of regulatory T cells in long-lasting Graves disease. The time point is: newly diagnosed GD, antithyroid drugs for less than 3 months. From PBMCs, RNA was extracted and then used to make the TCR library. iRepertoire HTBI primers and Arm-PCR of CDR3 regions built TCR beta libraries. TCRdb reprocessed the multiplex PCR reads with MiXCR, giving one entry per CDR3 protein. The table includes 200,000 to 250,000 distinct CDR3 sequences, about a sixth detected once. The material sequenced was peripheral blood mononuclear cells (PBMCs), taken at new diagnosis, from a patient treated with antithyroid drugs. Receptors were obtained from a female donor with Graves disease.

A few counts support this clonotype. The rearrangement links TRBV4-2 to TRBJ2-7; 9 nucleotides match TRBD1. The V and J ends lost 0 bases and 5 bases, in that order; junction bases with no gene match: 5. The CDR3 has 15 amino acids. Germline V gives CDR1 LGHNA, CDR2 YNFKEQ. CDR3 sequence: CASSQEVDRGDEQYF. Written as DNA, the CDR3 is TGTGCCAGCAGCCAAGAAGTGGACAGGGGAGACGAGCAGTACTTC.

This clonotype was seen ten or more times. CDR3 sequence: CASSVGVAGQETQYF. CDR3 nucleotides: TGTGCCAGCAGCGTAGGAGTGGCGGGGCAAGAGACCCAGTACTTC. The J gene is TRBJ2-5, the V gene TRBV9; possibly TRBD2 for D (6 bases). This CDR3 has 15 amino acids. V gave up 0 bases and J gave up 2 bases, with 11 bases separating them. Germline V gene data show CDR1 as SGDLS and CDR2 as YYNGEE.

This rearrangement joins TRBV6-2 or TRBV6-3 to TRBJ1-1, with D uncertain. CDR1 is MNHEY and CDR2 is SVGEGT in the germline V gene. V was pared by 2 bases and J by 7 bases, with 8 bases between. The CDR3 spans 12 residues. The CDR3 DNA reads TGTGCCAGCAGTTACGACGGAGTTGAAGCTTTCTTT. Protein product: CASSYDGVEAFF.

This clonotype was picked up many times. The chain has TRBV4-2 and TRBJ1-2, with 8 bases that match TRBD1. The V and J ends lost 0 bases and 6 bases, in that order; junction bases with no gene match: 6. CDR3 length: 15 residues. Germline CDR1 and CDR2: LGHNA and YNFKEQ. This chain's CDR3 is CASSQDRTGWDGYTF. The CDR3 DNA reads TGTGCCAGCAGCCAAGATCGGACAGGGTGGGATGGCTACACCTTC.

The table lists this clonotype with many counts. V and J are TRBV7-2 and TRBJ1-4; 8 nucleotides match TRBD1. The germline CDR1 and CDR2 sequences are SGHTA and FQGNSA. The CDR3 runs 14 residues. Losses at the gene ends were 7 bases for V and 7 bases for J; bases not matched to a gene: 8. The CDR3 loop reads CASNPGTGGEKLFF. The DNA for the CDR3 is TGTGCCAGCAACCCCGGGACAGGAGGTGAAAAACTGTTTTTT.

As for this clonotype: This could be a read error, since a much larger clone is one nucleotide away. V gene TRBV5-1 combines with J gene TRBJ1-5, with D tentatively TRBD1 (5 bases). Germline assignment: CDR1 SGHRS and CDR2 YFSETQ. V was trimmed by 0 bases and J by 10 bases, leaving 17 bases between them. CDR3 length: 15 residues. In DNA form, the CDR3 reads TGCGCCAGCAGCTTGGCGGGACTTCGGGTTCATCCCCAGCATTTT. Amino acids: CASSLAGLRVHPQHF.

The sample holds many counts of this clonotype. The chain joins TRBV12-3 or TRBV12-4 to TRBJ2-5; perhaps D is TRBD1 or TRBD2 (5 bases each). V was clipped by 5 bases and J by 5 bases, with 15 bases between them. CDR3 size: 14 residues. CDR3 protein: CASSPQGGGETQYF. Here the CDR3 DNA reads TGTGCCAGCAGTCCTCAGGGCGGCGGGGAGACCCAGTACTTC.

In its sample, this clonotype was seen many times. The CDR3 DNA follows: TGTGCCAGCTCACCACTTGGGGAGACCCAGTACTTC. Translating gives CASSPLGETQYF. The chain has TRBV18 and TRBJ2-5, with D uncertain. Germline V gene sequence: CDR1 KGHSH, CDR2 LQKENI. The CDR3 covers 12 residues. The V gene lost 1 base and the J gene lost 5 bases, with 5 bases spanning the gap.

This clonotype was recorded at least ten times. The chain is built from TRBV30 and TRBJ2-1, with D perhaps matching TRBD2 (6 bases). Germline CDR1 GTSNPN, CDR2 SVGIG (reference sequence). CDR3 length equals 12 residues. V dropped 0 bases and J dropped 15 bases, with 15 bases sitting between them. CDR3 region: CAWSVVWDSLFF. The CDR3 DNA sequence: TGTGCCTGGAGTGTGGTTTGGGACTCCCTGTTCTTC.

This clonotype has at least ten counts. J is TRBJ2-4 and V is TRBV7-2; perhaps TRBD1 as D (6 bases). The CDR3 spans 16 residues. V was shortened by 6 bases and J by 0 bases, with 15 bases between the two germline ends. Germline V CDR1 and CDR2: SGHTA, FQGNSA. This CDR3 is CASSKQGYLAKNIQYF. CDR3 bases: TGTGCCAGCAGTAAACAGGGCTATTTAGCCAAAAACATTCAGTACTTC. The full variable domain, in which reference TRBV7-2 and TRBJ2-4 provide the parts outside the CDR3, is GAGVSQSPSNKVTEKGKDVELRCDPISGHTALYWYRQSLGQGLEFLIYFQGNSAPDKSGLPSDRFSAERTGGSVSTLTIQRTQQEDSAVYLCASSKQGYLAKNIQYFGAGTRLSVL.

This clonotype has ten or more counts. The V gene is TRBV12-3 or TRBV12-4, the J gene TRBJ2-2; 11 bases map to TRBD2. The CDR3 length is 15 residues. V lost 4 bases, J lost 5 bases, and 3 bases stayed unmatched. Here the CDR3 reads CASSSSGRSTGELFF. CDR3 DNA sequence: TGTGCCAGCAGTTCTAGCGGGAGGTCGACCGGGGAGCTGTTTTTT.

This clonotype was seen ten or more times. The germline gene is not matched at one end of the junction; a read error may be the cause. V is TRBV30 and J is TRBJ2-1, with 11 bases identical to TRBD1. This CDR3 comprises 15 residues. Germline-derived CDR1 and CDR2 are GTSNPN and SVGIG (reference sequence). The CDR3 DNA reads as TGTGCCTGGAGTGTAGCTGGAGGACAGGGGGCGGTGGAATACTTC. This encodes CAWSVAGGQGAVEYF. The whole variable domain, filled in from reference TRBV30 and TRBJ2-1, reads SQTIHQWPATLVQPVGSPLSLECTVEGTSNPNLYWYRQAAGRGLQLLFYSVGIGQISSEVPQNLSASRPQDRQFILSSKKLLLSDSGFYLCAWSVAGGQGAVEYFGPGTRLTVL.

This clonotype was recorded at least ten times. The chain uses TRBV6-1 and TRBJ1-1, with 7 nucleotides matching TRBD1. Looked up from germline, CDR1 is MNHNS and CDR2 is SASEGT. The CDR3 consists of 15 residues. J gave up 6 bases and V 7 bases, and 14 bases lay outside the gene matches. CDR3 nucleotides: TGTGCCAGCATTCTTACGAACAGGGGAAGGGCTGAAGCTTTCTTT. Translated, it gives CASILTNRGRAEAFF.

The CDR3 sequence is CASSLAGTGDHEQYF. CDR3 DNA sequence: TGTGCCAGCAGCTTGGCCGGGACAGGGGACCACGAGCAGTACTTC. The J gene is TRBJ2-7, the V gene TRBV5-6, with TRBD1 matching over 10 bases. There are 15 residues in the CDR3. After removal of 0 bases from V and 5 bases from J, the junction contained 5 bases not matched to a gene. The germline V gene has CDR1 SGHDT and CDR2 YYEEEE.

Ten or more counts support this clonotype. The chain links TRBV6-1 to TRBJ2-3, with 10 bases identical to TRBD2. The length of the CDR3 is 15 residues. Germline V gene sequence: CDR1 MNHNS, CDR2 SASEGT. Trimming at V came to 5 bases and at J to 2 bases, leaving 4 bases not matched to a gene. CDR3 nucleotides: TGTGCCAGCAGTAAAGGACTAGCGGACACAGATACGCAGTATTTT. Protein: CASSKGLADTDTQYF.

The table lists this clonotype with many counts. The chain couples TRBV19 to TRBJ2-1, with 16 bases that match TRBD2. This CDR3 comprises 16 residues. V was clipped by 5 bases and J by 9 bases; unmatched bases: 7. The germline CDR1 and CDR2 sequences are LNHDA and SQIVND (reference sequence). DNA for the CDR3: TGTGCCAGTAGTCCGGGACTAGCGGGAGGGGGCGGTGAGCAGTTCTTC. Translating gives CASSPGLAGGGGEQFF.

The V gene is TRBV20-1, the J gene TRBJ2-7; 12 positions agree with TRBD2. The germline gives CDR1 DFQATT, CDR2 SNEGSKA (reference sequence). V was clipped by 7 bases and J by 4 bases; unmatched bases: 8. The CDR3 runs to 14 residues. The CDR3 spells CSGASGRAGYEQYF. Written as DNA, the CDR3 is TGCAGTGGAGCTAGCGGGAGGGCCGGGTACGAGCAGTACTTC.

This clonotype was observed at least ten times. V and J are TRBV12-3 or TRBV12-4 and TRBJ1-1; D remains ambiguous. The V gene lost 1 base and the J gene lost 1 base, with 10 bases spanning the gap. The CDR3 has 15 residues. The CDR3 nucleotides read TGTGCCAGCAGTTTAGGCCACAAAGGGAACACTGAAGCTTTCTTT. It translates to CASSLGHKGNTEAFF.

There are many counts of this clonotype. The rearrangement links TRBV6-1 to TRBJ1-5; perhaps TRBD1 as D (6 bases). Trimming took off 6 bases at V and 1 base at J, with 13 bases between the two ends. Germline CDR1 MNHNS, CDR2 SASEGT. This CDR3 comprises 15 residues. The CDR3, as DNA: TGTGCCAGCAGACAGGGCGGAGGAAGCAATCAGCCCCAGCATTTT. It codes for CASRQGGGSNQPQHF.

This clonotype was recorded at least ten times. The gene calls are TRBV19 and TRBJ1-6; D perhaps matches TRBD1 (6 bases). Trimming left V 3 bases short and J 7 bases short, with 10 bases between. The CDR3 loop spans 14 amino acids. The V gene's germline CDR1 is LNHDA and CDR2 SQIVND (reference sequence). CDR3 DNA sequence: TGTGCCAGTAGTATCGGGGACATAAATTCACCCCTCCACTTT. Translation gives CASSIGDINSPLHF.

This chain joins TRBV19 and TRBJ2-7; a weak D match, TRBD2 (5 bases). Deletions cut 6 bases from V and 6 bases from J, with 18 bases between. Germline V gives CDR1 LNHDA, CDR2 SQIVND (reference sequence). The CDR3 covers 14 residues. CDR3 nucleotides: TGTGCCAGTAGGGGAGCGGTCGCATGGGGCGAGCAGTACTTC. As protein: CASRGAVAWGEQYF.

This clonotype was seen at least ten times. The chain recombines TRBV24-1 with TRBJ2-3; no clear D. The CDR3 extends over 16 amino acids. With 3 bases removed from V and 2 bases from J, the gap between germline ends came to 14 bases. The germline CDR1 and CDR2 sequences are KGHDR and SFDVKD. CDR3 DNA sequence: TGTGCCACCAGTGATCCCCTGGCCAGGACCACAGATACGCAGTATTTT. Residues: CATSDPLARTTDTQYF.

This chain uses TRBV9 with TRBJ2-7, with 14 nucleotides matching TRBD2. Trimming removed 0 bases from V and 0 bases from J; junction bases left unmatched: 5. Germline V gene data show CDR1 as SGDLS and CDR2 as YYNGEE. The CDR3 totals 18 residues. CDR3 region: CASSVEGTSGSLSYEQYF. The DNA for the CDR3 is TGTGCCAGCAGCGTAGAGGGGACTAGCGGGAGCCTCTCCTACGAGCAGTACTTC.

CDR3 in amino acids: CSAKQGANTEAFF. In DNA form, the CDR3 reads TGCAGTGCAAAACAGGGGGCGAACACTGAAGCTTTCTTT. The chain combines TRBV20-1 with TRBJ1-1; 9 bases are shared with TRBD1. The CDR3 has 13 amino acids. Germline trimming cut 6 bases from V and 1 base from J; bases unmatched to any gene: 3. The V gene's germline CDR1 is DFQATT and CDR2 SNEGSKA (reference sequence).

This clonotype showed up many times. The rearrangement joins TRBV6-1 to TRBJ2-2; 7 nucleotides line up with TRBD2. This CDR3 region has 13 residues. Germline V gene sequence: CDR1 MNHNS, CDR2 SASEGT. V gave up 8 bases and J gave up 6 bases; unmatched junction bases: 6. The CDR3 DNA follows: TGTGCCAGCGAACGGGGGGATTCCGGGGAGCTGTTTTTT. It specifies CASERGDSGELFF.

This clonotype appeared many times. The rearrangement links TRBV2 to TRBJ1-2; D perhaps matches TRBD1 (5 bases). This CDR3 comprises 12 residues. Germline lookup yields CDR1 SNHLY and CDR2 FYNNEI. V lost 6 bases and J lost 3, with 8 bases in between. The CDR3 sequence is CASRGLDYGYTF. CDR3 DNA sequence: TGTGCCAGCAGGGGACTAGACTATGGCTACACCTTC.

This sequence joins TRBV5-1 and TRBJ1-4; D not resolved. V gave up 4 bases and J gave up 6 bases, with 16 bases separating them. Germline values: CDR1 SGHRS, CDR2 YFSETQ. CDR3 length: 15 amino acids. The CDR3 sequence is CASSPGVREDEKLFF. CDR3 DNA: TGCGCCAGCAGCCCTGGAGTAAGGGAGGATGAAAAACTGTTTTTT.

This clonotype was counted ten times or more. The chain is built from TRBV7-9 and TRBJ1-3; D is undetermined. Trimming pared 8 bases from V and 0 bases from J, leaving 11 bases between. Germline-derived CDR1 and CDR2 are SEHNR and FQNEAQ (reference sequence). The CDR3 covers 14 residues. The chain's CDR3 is CASDLGNSGNTIYF. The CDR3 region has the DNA TGTGCCAGCGACCTGGGCAACTCTGGAAACACCATATATTTT. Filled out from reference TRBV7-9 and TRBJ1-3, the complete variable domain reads DTGVSQNPRHKITKRGQNVTFRCDPISEHNRLYWYRQTLGQGPEFLTYFQNEAQLEKSRLLSDRFSAERPKGSFSTLEIQRTEQGDSAMYLCASDLGNSGNTIYFGEGSWLTVV.

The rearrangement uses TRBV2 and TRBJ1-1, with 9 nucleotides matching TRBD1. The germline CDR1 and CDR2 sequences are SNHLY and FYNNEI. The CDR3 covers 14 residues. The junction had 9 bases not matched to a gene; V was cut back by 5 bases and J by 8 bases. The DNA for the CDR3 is TGTGCCAGCAGTTCACAGGGACAGGGCGTCGAAGCTTTCTTT. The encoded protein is CASSSQGQGVEAFF.

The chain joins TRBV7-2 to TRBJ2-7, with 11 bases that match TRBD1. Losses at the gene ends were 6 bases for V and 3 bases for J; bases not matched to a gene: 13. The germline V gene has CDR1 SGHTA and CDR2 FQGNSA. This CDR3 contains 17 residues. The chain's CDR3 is CASRPPGQGVLFYEQYF. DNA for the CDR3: TGTGCCAGCAGACCTCCGGGACAGGGGGTATTGTTCTACGAGCAGTACTTC.